These 28 T cell receptor beta chains originate from one sample sequenced in a study of T cells after yellow fever vaccination. TCRdb passed the 5' RACE reads through MiXCR, listing each CDR3 protein once. The sample has roughly 240,000 distinct CDR3 sequences; 6.5% to 7.5% are singletons. The material was CD4+ T cells sorted from PBMCs, obtained on the day of the yellow fever booster vaccination. These TCRs come from a man aged 25 to 45 who received the YFV17D yellow fever vaccine.

In its sample, this clonotype was seen a few times. V usage is TRBV6-1 and J usage is TRBJ2-1; 14 bases are a match to TRBD2. Germline CDR1 reads MNHNS; CDR2 reads SASEGT. This CDR3 contains 19 residues. J gave up 7 bases and V 0 bases, and 11 bases lay outside the gene matches. The CDR3 is CASSEALRTSGRIKNEQFF. In DNA form, the CDR3 reads TGTGCCAGCAGTGAAGCGCTAAGGACTAGCGGGAGGATTAAGAATGAGCAGTTCTTC.

This clonotype has just a few counts. The rearrangement links TRBV10-2 to TRBJ1-4; no firm D call. The CDR3 consists of 16 residues. Germline CDR1 and CDR2: WSHSY and SAAADI. With 2 bases removed from V and 5 bases from J, the gap between germline ends came to 15 bases. CDR3 residues: CASSEPNRRRNEKLFF. CDR3 sequence (DNA): TGCGCCAGCAGTGAGCCAAATCGAAGACGGAATGAAAAACTGTTTTTT.

This clonotype was recorded at least ten times. The rearrangement links TRBV7-8 to TRBJ2-7, with D possibly matching TRBD2 (5 bases). CDR1 is SGHVS, CDR2 FQNEAQ, per germline. The CDR3 runs to 16 residues. The V gene lost 5 bases and the J gene lost 5 bases, with 22 bases spanning the gap. The CDR3: CASSRLRASSRDEQYF. The CDR3 DNA follows: TGTGCCAGCAGCCGATTACGGGCTAGCAGCCGAGACGAGCAGTACTTC. The entire variable domain, with the rest obtained from reference TRBV7-8 and TRBJ2-7, is as follows: GAGVSQSPRYKVAKRGQDVALRCDPISGHVSLFWYQQALGQGPEFLTYFQNEAQLDKSGLPSDRFFAERPEGSVSTLKIQRTQQEDSAVYLCASSRLRASSRDEQYFGPGTRLTVT.

The chain links TRBV5-4 to TRBJ2-3; D may be TRBD1 (5 bases). CDR3 length: 14 residues. Germline V lookup: CDR1 SGHNT, CDR2 YYREEE (reference sequence). V gave up 1 base and J gave up 3 bases, with 9 bases separating them. The CDR3 region is CASSLLTATDTQYF. Written as DNA, the CDR3 is TGTGCCAGCAGCTTGTTGACAGCTACAGATACGCAGTATTTT.

This clonotype was seen many times. This rearrangement joins TRBV3-1 to TRBJ2-1, with 11 bases identical to TRBD2. V gave up 1 base and J gave up 6 bases; unmatched junction bases: 11. Per germline, CDR1 LGHDT and CDR2 YNNKEL (reference sequence). This CDR3 region has 18 residues. The CDR3 loop is CASSQAPGLAAFVNEQFF. CDR3 nucleotide sequence: TGTGCCAGCAGCCAAGCCCCGGGACTAGCGGCCTTTGTCAATGAGCAGTTCTTC.

This clonotype was seen many times. This chain joins TRBV29-1 and TRBJ2-2, with D unresolved. Trimming stripped 6 bases from V and 0 bases from J, with 14 bases between. This CDR3 is 15 amino acids long. Germline V lookup: CDR1 SQVTM, CDR2 ANQGSEA. The CDR3 bases are TGCAGCGTGAAGATAGGAACAACGAACACCGGGGAGCTGTTTTTT. Its protein product is CSVKIGTTNTGELFF.

This clonotype has just a few counts. CDR3 protein: CASSQQHSNQPQHF. The CDR3 coding sequence is TGTGCCAGCAGCCAACAGCATAGCAATCAGCCCCAGCATTTT. This chain connects TRBV7-8 to TRBJ1-5; no firm D call. V lost 5 bases and J lost 0, with 8 bases in between. The V gene's germline CDR1 is SGHVS and CDR2 FQNEAQ. This CDR3 has 14 residues.

The chain joins TRBV7-9 to TRBJ2-1; D gene unclear. Deletions cut 5 bases from V and 7 bases from J, with 12 bases between. Germline V gene data show CDR1 as SEHNR and CDR2 as FQNEAQ (reference sequence). The CDR3 sequence is 13 residues long. The CDR3 nucleotides read TGTGCCAGCAGCCCCAAGGACGGGAATGAGCAGTTCTTC. Protein sequence: CASSPKDGNEQFF.

This clonotype was seen many times. The DNA of the CDR3 is TGTGCCAGCAGTATTACGGGACAGTTGAACACTGAAGCTTTCTTT. This codes for CASSITGQLNTEAFF. V and J are TRBV6-1 and TRBJ1-1; 7 nucleotides align to TRBD1. Germline V gives CDR1 MNHNS, CDR2 SASEGT. The length of the CDR3 is 15 residues. The trim removed 5 bases at V and 0 bases at J, leaving 6 bases unmatched.

This clonotype turned up a few times. The rearrangement uses TRBV20-1 and TRBJ1-1, with D maybe TRBD1 (6 bases). CDR3 length: 14 residues. Trimming shortened V by 3 bases and J by 1 base, and 12 bases separated the two germline ends. Germline V lookup: CDR1 DFQATT, CDR2 SNEGSKA (reference sequence). The CDR3 nucleotides read TGCAGTGCTAGTCAAGGAGGGGGGAACACTGAAGCTTTCTTT. It codes for CSASQGGGNTEAFF.

The chain links TRBV7-6 to TRBJ2-5; 12 bases agree with TRBD1. The germline CDR1 and CDR2 sequences are SGHVS and FNYEAQ. The CDR3 is 15 amino acids. The ends lost 5 bases at V and 4 bases at J; junction bases unmatched: 5. The CDR3 spells CASSLRDRGPETQYF. The CDR3 DNA is TGTGCCAGCAGCCTTCGGGACAGGGGGCCAGAGACCCAGTACTTC.

The chain carries TRBV29-1 and TRBJ2-5; D may match TRBD1 or TRBD2 (5 bases each). CDR1 and CDR2 (germline): SQVTM, ANQGSEA. This CDR3 contains 11 residues. The ends were cut back, 7 bases at V and 2 bases at J, with 8 bases in the middle. The CDR3 is CSAGQQETQYF. In nucleotides, the CDR3 is TGCAGCGCGGGGCAACAAGAGACCCAGTACTTC.

This clonotype showed up just a few times. V and J are TRBV7-8 and TRBJ1-5; D perhaps matches TRBD1 (5 bases). The germline V gene has CDR1 SGHVS and CDR2 FQNEAQ. Deletions cut 3 bases from V and 7 bases from J, with 10 bases between. The CDR3 sequence is 13 residues long. The CDR3 DNA sequence: TGTGCCAGCAGCTTTCCAGGGAAACAGCCCCAGCATTTT. Encoded protein: CASSFPGKQPQHF.

This chain joins TRBV20-1 and TRBJ2-5; 11 bases align to TRBD2. The V gene's germline CDR1 is DFQATT and CDR2 SNEGSKA (reference sequence). The CDR3 runs 17 residues. The V segment lost 3 bases and the J segment 4 bases; nucleotides outside the gene matches: 13. The CDR3 spells CSARLPGLAAVRETQYF. The CDR3 coding sequence is TGCAGTGCTAGGCTCCCGGGACTAGCGGCAGTAAGAGAGACCCAGTACTTC.

At least ten counts were recorded for this clonotype. The chain couples TRBV5-1 to TRBJ2-3, with 8 bases identical to TRBD2. CDR1 and CDR2 from the germline V gene are SGHRS and YFSETQ. V gave up 4 bases and J gave up 4 bases; unmatched junction bases: 5. The CDR3 runs to 14 residues. CDR3 region: CASSAGLVPDTQYF. The CDR3 DNA sequence: TGCGCCAGCAGCGCGGGACTAGTCCCAGATACGCAGTATTTT.

This clonotype has a handful of counts. The chain links TRBV29-1 to TRBJ2-3; D might be TRBD2 (5 bases). The length of the CDR3 is 15 residues. Trimming left V 4 bases short and J 1 base short, with 15 bases between. Germline V gene lookup returns CDR1 SQVTM and CDR2 ANQGSEA. CDR3 loop: CSVVGGGKGTDTQYF. The CDR3, as DNA: TGCAGCGTTGTAGGAGGCGGCAAGGGCACAGATACGCAGTATTTT.

This clonotype was seen at least ten times. This chain links TRBV12-3 or TRBV12-4 with TRBJ2-4, with no clear D. Deletions cut 6 bases from V and 2 bases from J, with 14 bases between. This CDR3 has 15 residues. This CDR3 is CASSYLGQTKNIQYF. The CDR3, as DNA: TGTGCCAGCAGCTACCTCGGGCAAACCAAAAACATTCAGTACTTC.

The chain recombines TRBV9 with TRBJ2-2; 7 nucleotides align to TRBD1. This CDR3 is built from 16 residues. The junction had 10 bases not matched to a gene; V was cut back by 4 bases and J by 4 bases. CDR1 is SGDLS, CDR2 YYNGEE, per germline. Here the CDR3 DNA reads TGTGCCAGCAGCCCCCTGACAGGGTTGAGCACCGGGGAGCTGTTTTTT. Translated, it gives CASSPLTGLSTGELFF.

The CDR3 here is CASRWVDSNTGELFF. CDR3 nucleotides: TGTGCCAGCAGATGGGTAGACAGCAACACCGGGGAGCTGTTTTTT. The chain couples TRBV7-8 to TRBJ2-2; maybe TRBD1 (5 bases). The V gene lost 6 bases and the J gene lost 2 bases, with 13 bases spanning the gap. CDR1 SGHVS and CDR2 FQNEAQ come from the germline V gene. This CDR3 spans 15 amino acids.

This clonotype was counted at least ten times. The chain links TRBV11-3 to TRBJ2-1; possible D gene TRBD2, 5 bases. The V end lost 1 base, the J end lost 8 bases, and 6 bases lay between the germline ends. CDR3 length: 12 residues. Germline CDR1 reads SGHNT; CDR2 reads YENEEA. The CDR3 region is CASSLAGDEQFF. The DNA for the CDR3 is TGTGCCAGCAGCTTAGCCGGGGATGAGCAGTTCTTC.

The chain combines TRBV5-1 with TRBJ2-5; no reliable D call. From germline, CDR1 is SGHRS and CDR2 YFSETQ. The CDR3 consists of 14 residues. Trimming took 4 bases from V and 1 from J, leaving 11 bases between them. The CDR3 DNA is TGCGCCAGCAGCGTCAAAGGACCCCAAGAGACCCAGTACTTC. This encodes CASSVKGPQETQYF.

This clonotype was counted many times. The chain's CDR3 is CASSLAISGANVLTF. The DNA of the CDR3 is TGCGCCAGCAGCTTGGCTATCTCTGGGGCCAACGTCCTGACTTTC. This chain links TRBV5-1 with TRBJ2-6; D is uncertain. V lost 0 bases to trimming and J lost 0 bases, with 4 bases between them. Germline lookup yields CDR1 SGHRS and CDR2 YFSETQ. The CDR3 runs to 15 residues.

This clonotype came up many times. This sequence joins TRBV12-3 or TRBV12-4 and TRBJ2-1; D gene ambiguous. The CDR3 length is 12 residues. V lost 1 base, J lost 15 bases, and 13 bases lay in between. Written as DNA, the CDR3 is TGTGCCAGCAGTTTAGGTGGGCATCCGTGGTTCTTC. Translated: CASSLGGHPWFF.

This clonotype was counted ten times or more. The chain is built from TRBV28 and TRBJ2-5; 11 nucleotides align to TRBD2. The CDR3 has 15 residues. Germline values: CDR1 MDHEN, CDR2 SYDVKM. J gave up 4 bases and V 2 bases, and 3 bases lay outside the gene matches. Written as DNA, the CDR3 is TGTGCCAGCAGTTTACTTAGCGGGAGGGGAGAGACCCAGTACTTC. It is translated as CASSLLSGRGETQYF.

This chain connects TRBV6-2 or TRBV6-3 to TRBJ2-5, with D possibly matching TRBD1 (6 bases). V was pared by 0 bases and J by 5 bases, with 13 bases between. CDR1 is MNHEY, CDR2 SVGEGT, per germline. The CDR3 extends over 15 amino acids. The DNA for the CDR3 is TGTGCCAGCAGTTACTCCAGGGGCGCAGCGGAGACCCAGTACTTC. Translated: CASSYSRGAAETQYF.

The genes are TRBV24-1 and TRBJ2-1; D unresolved. The V end was cut by 9 bases, the J end by 3 bases, with 14 bases between. Germline V gene data show CDR1 as KGHDR and CDR2 as SFDVKD. CDR3 size: 14 residues. The CDR3 loop reads CATGVFGYYNEQFF. CDR3 coding DNA: TGTGCCACCGGAGTGTTCGGGTACTACAATGAGCAGTTCTTC.

The chain employs TRBV3-1 and TRBJ1-1; possibly TRBD1 for D (6 bases). Between the trimmed V and J ends, which lost 4 bases and 4 bases, there was a span of 16 bases. Germline V gene data show CDR1 as LGHDT and CDR2 as YNNKEL (reference sequence). The CDR3 sequence is 15 residues long. The CDR3 loop reads CASSPSGHLFTEAFF. CDR3 DNA sequence: TGTGCCAGCAGCCCTTCGGGACATCTCTTCACTGAAGCTTTCTTT.

This clonotype was observed at least ten times. An end of the junction differs from the germline gene, which may be a read error. The V gene is TRBV7-2, the J gene TRBJ2-5; perhaps TRBD2 as D (7 bases). Germline CDR1 and CDR2: SGHTA and FQGNSA. The CDR3 totals 12 residues. CDR3 sequence (DNA): TGTGCCAGCAGCTTAGATTGGGGGGGCCTAGACTTC. It encodes CASSLDWGGLDF.